This T cell receptor (beta chain) was sequenced for a study of graft-versus-host responses after intestinal transplantation (dated by TCRdb to about 2021). Describing the broader study: The transplants that recipients got were multivisceral, liver-intestinal, or isolated intestinal. After intestinal transplantation, graft-versus-host and host-versus-graft alloreactive T cell clones in the graft, circulation and bone marrow were tracked using bulk TCR-beta CDR3 sequencing. The cohort enrolled about two dozen intestinal transplant recipients including one retransplant, and a few patients lacking pretransplant specimens were excluded. To identify alloreactive clones, pre-transplant mixed lymphocyte reaction products were sequenced and compared with unstimulated pre-transplant donor and recipient T cells. Every recipient was given anti-thymocyte globulin induction, then maintenance tacrolimus and steroids for 2 to 4 years. A peak of at least 4% donor T cells among recipient peripheral blood mononuclear cells was the definition used for donor T cell macrochimerism. Rather than being sequenced by the commercial service, samples from a few later patients were sequenced in-house on an Illumina MiSeq and processed with MiXCR.

The method was the immunoSEQ multiplex PCR assay. For most patients, genomic DNA was isolated with the Qiagen DNeasy Blood and Tissue Kit and sent frozen to Adaptive Biotechnologies for TCR sequencing. For most patients, genomic DNA was subjected to high-throughput TCR-beta CDR3 sequencing by Adaptive Biotechnologies. From the authors' description of their analysis: TCR sequencing data were retrieved from Adaptive's ImmunoSEQ software for 15 to 20 patients, whereas three other patients were processed with MiXCR and VDJtools. CD4 versus CD8 sorting errors were corrected by removing sequences found in both subsets at a frequency ratio below 5:1. CDR3 nucleotide sequences shared between donor and recipient were removed because their origin could not be assigned. To count as alloreactive, a clone needed at least 2-fold expansion over unstimulated cells and a minimum CFSE-low frequency of 0.002% (template counts) or 0.001% (read counts). A clone was considered mappable if detected in the sequenced pre-transplant spleen, lymph node, or MLR CFSE-low populations of the donor or recipient. Cumulative frequency of alloreactive clones was calculated as a percentage of all sequences weighted by copy number. The immuneACCESS repertoire file appears here via TCRdb, limited to in-frame rearrangements. These files lack a portion of the clones; in checked studies, under half of the deficit traces to unresolved V genes, and the cause of the others is not known. The V and J calls and the clone size are those of that table, but D and trimming were determined from the DNA. Recorded for this sample are 70,000 to 75,000 clones; about 90% of them occurred a single time. The top ten clones comprise around 2.7% of the sample.

Ends trimmed: V by 4 bases, J by 8 bases; bases unmatched to a gene: 6. The germline V gene yields MDHEN for CDR1 and SYDVKM for CDR2. There are 15 amino acids in the CDR3, from cysteine to phenylalanine inclusive. Only the CDR3 portion is preserved as DNA: 45 bases, with reading frame beginning at the first base. The time point label of this sample denotes: cells obtained before transplantation from donor or recipient. CD3+CD4+ and CD3+CD8+ populations were FACS-sorted from unstimulated pre-transplant donor and recipient cells taken from spleen or lymph nodes. Comment on this clone: It has no known antigen specificity. Per-base quality was not reported, and no clone a single base away is much larger than it.

What the research found in general, with its limitations: GvH clones turned up in recipient bone marrow, with some appearing earlier in ileal mucosa or blood, a pattern consistent with an intestinal mucosal origin. High GvH to HvG T cell clonal ratios were observed in the allografts of patients with donor T cell macrochimerism. The relatively low number and heterogeneity of intestinal transplant patients limited the conclusions. Peak levels of circulating GvH clones were associated with declines in HvG clones early after transplant.

Recombination joined TRBV28 with TRBJ1-6; 9 bases in the junction line up with TRBD1. This sample comprised unstimulated CD8+ T cells sorted from spleen or lymph node cells, obtained before intestinal transplant. The receptor comes from a human donor who received an intestinal transplant. The nucleotides read TGTGCCAGCAGTTGGACAGGGGTATCAGATTCACCCCTCCACTTT. Its translation is CASSWTGVSDSPLHF.